The clone carrying this T cell receptor beta chain was picked up a small number of times. Its antigen is undetermined. The PCR made use of 60 Vbeta and 13 Jbeta primers. Authors' methods: Approximately 83 million unique TCR beta chains, roughly 11 million shared, were counted in a later analysis. The method was immunoSEQ multiplex PCR; TCRdb's version includes in-frame clones alone and lacks a portion of them. That table supplies the V and J calls and clone size; D and trimming were determined from the DNA. Of 60,000 or so clones in the sample, just under 85% were seen once. This entry belongs to a study of cytomegalovirus exposure and HLA in healthy donors. Study-level points and caveats: TCR beta V- and J-gene trimming, according to a later analysis, was linked to a missense DCLRE1C variant.

The CDR3 is 19 residues long. Germline V gives CDR1 SGHNT, CDR2 YYREEE (reference sequence). The junction had 12 bases not matched to a gene; V was cut back by 4 bases and J by 1 base. Donors were ostensibly healthy at sampling, although undocumented immune exposures were probable. The TCR was taken from a man aged 40-55 years in good health and CMV-seronegative. The chain combines TRBV5-4 with TRBJ2-2, with 11 bases aligning to TRBD2. Sample: PBMCs. This CDR3 reads CASSPRRTTSGKNTGELFF. The CDR3 coding sequence is TGTGCCAGCAGCCCCCGCCGTACGACTAGCGGGAAGAACACCGGGGAGCTGTTTTTT.